This TCR beta chain was identified during a study of PD-L1 blockade in urothelial cancer. As for the study in general: Twenty-five of 29 patients were males with bladder-origin urothelial cancer. Blood analysis took place 3 weeks (second dose) and 6 weeks after treatment start.

Sample contribution per patient ranged from 1 to 8, covering pretreatment and on-treatment. Spike-ins of synthetic TCR analog templates went into each PCR. Libraries were prepared by immunoSEQ multiplex PCR; TCRdb keeps only in-frame clonotypes and omits some of them. The table includes 60,000 to 85,000 clones, about 90% detected once. J was trimmed by 0 bases and V by 4 bases; bases with no gene match: 7. The CDR3 covers 18 residues. Germline V gene sequence: CDR1 SGHNT, CDR2 YYREEE (reference sequence). This rearrangement joins TRBV5-4 to TRBJ2-1; 13 bases match TRBD2. The material sequenced was PBMCs, taken around atezolizumab (anti-PD-L1) treatment. This clonotype originated in a woman aged 70-85 years with urothelial cancer. The CDR3 region has the DNA TGTGCCAGCAGCCCGACTAGCGGGGGGTTCGGCTCCTACAATGAGCAGTTCTTC. This sequence encodes CASSPTSGGFGSYNEQFF.